This TCR beta chain emerged from a study of T cells in Graves' hyperthyroidism and ophthalmopathy. Each person with ophthalmopathy scored at least 3 on the Clinical Activity Score, reached NOSPECS grade 4 or higher, and had been ill under 3 months. Uncontrolled infection, other autoimmune disease, pregnancy or lactation barred patients from enrollment. The CDR3 spans 15 residues. V gave up 2 bases and J gave up 0 bases, with 8 bases separating them. Germline assignment: CDR1 SNHLY and CDR2 FYNNEI. Researchers took RNA transcripts and amplified the TCR beta CDR3 regions from them. During a first-round RT-PCR of the TCR CDR3, the HTBI primer set was used. TCRdb reprocessed the multiplex PCR reads via MiXCR and lists one record per CDR3 protein. The sample lists 550,000 to 600,000 distinct CDR3 sequences, approximately 15% occurring once. This clonotype was seen at least ten times.

The chain joins TRBV2 to TRBJ1-5; D remains ambiguous. The material sequenced was blood. This receptor was identified in a woman under 30 with Graves' ophthalmopathy. Written as DNA, the CDR3 is TGTGCCAGCAGTGAAAGTCACTATAGCAATCAGCCCCAGCATTTT. Translating gives CASSESHYSNQPQHF.